This TCR beta chain was documented in a study of regulatory T cells in long-lasting Graves disease. Time point described: newly diagnosed GD, antithyroid drugs for less than 3 months. After RNA was extracted from PBMCs, the TCR library was made from it. Construction of TCR beta libraries relied on iRepertoire HTBI primers and on Arm-PCR targeting CDR3 regions. Each CDR3 protein is one row after TCRdb ran MiXCR on the multiplex PCR reads. The data show hundreds of thousands of distinct CDR3 sequences, around 15% seen once. These data were likewise used in another study, on T cells in Graves' hyperthyroidism and ophthalmopathy.

The source was peripheral blood mononuclear cells (PBMCs), collected at new diagnosis, from a patient treated with antithyroid drugs. This sequence was found in a middle-aged woman with Graves disease.

CDR3 bases: TGCAGTGCTAGCGGGTCGGGGGGGAACAATCAGCCCCAGCATTTT. Translating gives CSASGSGGNNQPQHF. The rearrangement links TRBV20-1 to TRBJ1-5, with D possibly matching TRBD1 (5 bases). CDR3 length equals 15 residues. Germline CDR1 DFQATT, CDR2 SNEGSKA (reference sequence). Trimming shortened V by 3 bases and J by 3 bases, and 15 bases separated the two germline ends.